These 24 T cell receptor beta chains share one sample of origin, sequenced in a study of T cells in localized non-small cell lung cancer. The repertoire was sequenced with immunoSEQ multiplex PCR; TCRdb's copy has only in-frame clones and lacks some. The data contain around 24,000 clones, around 90% of them singletons. The input for sequencing was peripheral blood, taken before any cancer treatment. These receptors came from a man aged 35-75 years with stage I squamous cell lung carcinoma.

The genes are TRBV18 and TRBJ2-7; D possibly matches TRBD1 or TRBD2 (5 bases each). The CDR3 covers 12 residues. The germline CDR1 and CDR2 sequences are KGHSH and LQKENI. Trimming shortened V by 0 bases and J by 5 bases, and 5 bases separated the two germline ends. CDR3 coding DNA: TGTGCCAGCTCACCACCGGGGGACGAGCAGTACTTC. Residues: CASSPPGDEQYF.

J is TRBJ2-7 and V is TRBV5-1; no definite D call. Between the trimmed V and J ends, which lost 0 bases and 2 bases, there was a span of 9 bases. This CDR3 comprises 14 residues. The germline CDR1 and CDR2 sequences are SGHRS and YFSETQ. CDR3 residues: CASSLGAITYEQYF. In nucleotides, the CDR3 is TGCGCCAGCAGCTTGGGAGCGATAACCTACGAGCAGTACTTC.

The chain joins TRBV18 to TRBJ1-3; D unresolved. There are 15 residues in the CDR3. CDR1 and CDR2 (germline): KGHSH, LQKENI. V lost 1 base and J 3 bases, leaving 10 bases between the germline ends. CDR3: CASSPQKGGGNTIYF. Here the CDR3 DNA reads TGTGCCAGCTCACCACAAAAGGGAGGTGGAAACACCATATATTTT.

The rearrangement joins TRBV30 to TRBJ2-2, with a weak D call TRBD2 (6 bases). The CDR3 consists of 14 residues. The germline V gene has CDR1 GTSNPN and CDR2 SVGIG (reference sequence). V lost 7 bases to trimming and J lost 3 bases, with 15 bases between them. The CDR3 coding sequence is TGTGCCTTGCAGACTAGTGGGCACACCGGGGAGCTGTTTTTT. This encodes CALQTSGHTGELFF.

This chain uses TRBV4-3 with TRBJ1-2; TRBD1 is a possible D gene (6 bases). Germline V lookup: CDR1 LGHNA, CDR2 YSLEER. V was pared by 1 base and J by 3 bases, with 12 bases between. This CDR3 is 15 amino acids long. CDR3 region: CASSQASTGHYGYTF. The CDR3 region has the DNA TGCGCCAGCAGCCAAGCCTCGACAGGCCACTATGGCTACACCTTC.

V and J are TRBV13 and TRBJ1-2, with D uncertain. The CDR3 runs 13 residues. V dropped 7 bases and J dropped 4 bases, with 13 bases sitting between them. Germline loops: CDR1 PRHDT, CDR2 FYEKMQ (reference sequence). The CDR3: CASTPMGSYGYTF. The CDR3 DNA reads as TGTGCCAGCACCCCGATGGGGTCCTATGGCTACACCTTC.

Of note for this clone: Additional DNA sequences in this sample encode the identical CDR3. V is TRBV18 and J is TRBJ1-1; D is uncertain. The CDR3 runs 12 residues. V dropped 3 bases and J dropped 1 base, with 3 bases sitting between them. Per germline, CDR1 KGHSH and CDR2 LQKENI. The CDR3 bases are TGTGCCAGCTCACCGGAGAACACTGAAGCTTTCTTT. Protein sequence: CASSPENTEAFF.

The chain employs TRBV4-3 and TRBJ1-3; D is perhaps TRBD1 (5 bases). Germline V CDR1 and CDR2: LGHNA, YSLEER. The CDR3 loop spans 16 amino acids. Trimming pared 4 bases from V and 4 bases from J, leaving 17 bases between. CDR3 residues: CASSPHPPGVGNTIYF. CDR3 coding DNA: TGCGCCAGCAGCCCCCACCCCCCGGGGGTGGGAAACACCATATATTTT.

The J gene is TRBJ1-2, the V gene TRBV11-2, with TRBD1 identical over 8 bases. Looked up from germline, CDR1 is SGHAT and CDR2 is FQNNGV. V was clipped by 5 bases and J by 6 bases; unmatched bases: 8. The CDR3 totals 14 residues. CDR3 nucleotides: TGTGCCAGCAGCAAACCGACAGGGGTAAATGGCTACACCTTC. It encodes CASSKPTGVNGYTF.

The chain carries TRBV9 and TRBJ2-7; no definite D call. V shed 2 bases and J shed 7 bases, with 10 bases lying between them. This CDR3 comprises 12 residues. CDR1 SGDLS and CDR2 YYNGEE come from the germline V gene. DNA for the CDR3: TGTGCCAGCAGCGTTCGCCCCCGGGAGCAGTACTTC. Translated: CASSVRPREQYF.

The CDR3 coding sequence is TGCGCCAGCAGCTTTAGCGGCGACAATGAGCAGTTCTTC. Translated, it gives CASSFSGDNEQFF. The chain couples TRBV5-1 to TRBJ2-1; a possible D gene is TRBD2 (6 bases). The CDR3 consists of 13 residues. Germline V lookup: CDR1 SGHRS, CDR2 YFSETQ. V lost 2 bases, J lost 5 bases, and 8 bases lay in between.

The chain links TRBV7-9 to TRBJ2-1; 13 positions agree with TRBD2. This CDR3 has 15 amino acids. Germline V gene data show CDR1 as SEHNR and CDR2 as FQNEAQ (reference sequence). V dropped 2 bases and J dropped 8; count of bases not matched to a gene: 3. The CDR3 region has the DNA TGTGCCAGCAGCTTATTCGGGACTAGCGGGGATGAGCAGTTCTTC. It is translated as CASSLFGTSGDEQFF. The full variable domain, rest sourced from reference TRBV7-9 and TRBJ2-1, is DTGVSQNPRHKITKRGQNVTFRCDPISEHNRLYWYRQTLGQGPEFLTYFQNEAQLEKSRLLSDRFSAERPKGSFSTLEIQRTEQGDSAMYLCASSLFGTSGDEQFFGPGTRLTVL.

The chain employs TRBV4-1 and TRBJ1-5; D not resolved. V was pared by 0 bases and J by 3 bases, with 6 bases between. The CDR3 loop spans 14 amino acids. Germline lookup yields CDR1 MGHRA and CDR2 YSYEKL. The CDR3 spells CASSQDGFNQPQHF. The CDR3, as DNA: TGCGCCAGCAGCCAAGATGGGTTCAATCAGCCCCAGCATTTT.

The chain carries TRBV28 and TRBJ2-7; 7 bases fit TRBD1. Trimming took 5 bases from V and 7 from J; bases not matched to a gene: 11. The CDR3 is 14 amino acids. Germline values: CDR1 MDHEN, CDR2 SYDVKM. CDR3 nucleotides: TGTGCCAGCAGTATCCAGGGGGAACTTGAGGAGCAGTACTTC. Translating it yields CASSIQGELEEQYF.

V usage is TRBV2 and J usage is TRBJ2-7; a possible D gene is TRBD1 (6 bases). The CDR3 spans 12 residues. V was trimmed by 7 bases and J by 3 bases, leaving 10 bases between them. The V gene's germline CDR1 is SNHLY and CDR2 FYNNEI. CDR3 in amino acids: CASTSDSYEQYF. The CDR3 DNA sequence: TGTGCCAGCACTTCGGACAGCTACGAGCAGTACTTC.

J is TRBJ2-7 and V is TRBV7-1; 10 nucleotides align to TRBD2. TRBV7-1 is annotated as an ORF whose role is uncertain. The ends lost 4 bases at V and 1 base at J; junction bases unmatched: 7. The CDR3 covers 16 residues. CDR3: CASSLIIAGGSYEQYF. The CDR3 nucleotides read TGTGCCAGCAGCTTAATTATAGCGGGGGGTTCCTACGAGCAGTACTTC.

CDR3 residues: CASSQGGLLNTEAFF. The CDR3 bases are TGCGCCAGCAGCCAGGGGGGCCTACTGAACACTGAAGCTTTCTTT. V and J are TRBV5-1 and TRBJ1-1; 7 bases line up with TRBD1. CDR3 length equals 15 residues. Germline lookup yields CDR1 SGHRS and CDR2 YFSETQ. The junction had 6 bases not matched to a gene; V was cut back by 4 bases and J by 0 bases.

As to this clone: The junction departs from the called germline gene at one end, perhaps through a read error. The CDR3 loop is CASSPPGQNGCTF. The CDR3 DNA sequence: TGTGCCAGCAGCCCACCGGGACAAAATGGCTGCACCTTC. The genes are TRBV6-6 and TRBJ1-2; tentatively, D is TRBD1 (6 bases). The length of the CDR3 is 13 residues. Germline loops: CDR1 MNHNY, CDR2 SVGAGI (reference sequence).

V gene TRBV9 combines with J gene TRBJ2-5; TRBD1 matches 9 bases. Germline-derived CDR1 and CDR2 are SGDLS and YYNGEE. The V segment lost 5 bases and the J segment 1 base; nucleotides outside the gene matches: 0. The CDR3 has 13 amino acids. The CDR3 DNA follows: TGTGCCAGCAGGGGACAGGGCCAAGAGACCCAGTACTTC. It codes for CASRGQGQETQYF.

The chain has TRBV5-1 and TRBJ2-2; 7 nucleotides agree with TRBD1. Germline V gene data show CDR1 as SGHRS and CDR2 as YFSETQ. The CDR3 has 14 amino acids. Trimming at V came to 2 bases and at J to 4 bases, leaving 2 bases not matched to a gene. The CDR3 coding sequence is TGCGCCAGCAGCTTAGGGGGCGGCACCGGGGAGCTGTTTTTT. This translates into CASSLGGGTGELFF.

This chain uses TRBV7-2 with TRBJ1-5; D gene ambiguous. CDR1 and CDR2 (germline): SGHTA, FQGNSA. V gave up 2 bases and J gave up 5 bases, with 13 bases separating them. There are 15 residues in the CDR3. In nucleotides, the CDR3 is TGTGCCAGCAGCTTACTGGGAACTTCTGATCAGCCCCAGCATTTT. This gives the protein CASSLLGTSDQPQHF.

The V call is TRBV7-2, the J call TRBJ2-7; D is perhaps TRBD1 (6 bases). Germline-derived CDR1 and CDR2 are SGHTA and FQGNSA. The V end was cut by 1 base, the J end by 3 bases, with 10 bases between. The CDR3 spans 14 residues. The CDR3 coding sequence is TGTGCCAGCAGCTTAGATCCAGGGGACTACGAGCAGTACTTC. It specifies CASSLDPGDYEQYF.

The chain uses TRBV19 and TRBJ2-2, with a tentative D call TRBD1 (6 bases). V lost 2 bases to trimming and J lost 6 bases, with 7 bases between them. Germline V gives CDR1 LNHDA, CDR2 SQIVND (reference sequence). The CDR3 extends over 13 amino acids. The CDR3 DNA sequence: TGTGCCAGTAGTATACAGGGGTCCGGGGAGCTGTTTTTT. Its translation: CASSIQGSGELFF.

A note on this clone: Other DNA sequences in the sample encode the same CDR3. The chain couples TRBV6-5 to TRBJ1-2; TRBD1 matches at 7 bases. Germline V gene lookup returns CDR1 MNHEY and CDR2 SVGAGI. This CDR3 has 13 residues. Trimming took 6 bases from V and 2 from J; bases not matched to a gene: 3. The DNA for the CDR3 is TGTGCCAGCAGCGGACAGGAGAACTATGGCTACACCTTC. Protein product: CASSGQENYGYTF.